The rows below give T cell receptor beta chains drawn from one sample of a study of neurological immune-mediated disorders. From the 5' RACE reads, TCRdb called clonotypes with MiXCR, one entry per CDR3 protein. The repertoire holds tens of thousands of distinct CDR3 sequences, with 5.8% as singletons. The sample was PBMCs. Receptors were obtained from a woman aged 55-69 years with multiple sclerosis. The CDR3 runs from the conserved cysteine through the conserved F or W. The D gene is left open where the match is weak. The size entry is marked missing in some rows and otherwise reads once, few, many or a size class.

j_call: TRBJ1-1
d_call: .
clone_size: many
v_call: TRBV5-6
cdr3_aa: CASSSPGGNTEAFF
cdr3_nt: TGTGCCAGCAGCTCCCCCGGAGGGAACACTGAAGCTTTCTTT

j_call: TRBJ2-7
d_call: .
clone_size: many
v_call: TRBV29-1
cdr3_aa: CSVKGDAYEQYF
cdr3_nt: TGCAGCGTAAAAGGGGATGCCTACGAGCAGTACTTC

j_call: TRBJ2-1
d_call: .
clone_size: many
v_call: TRBV28
cdr3_aa: CASSFMRGGGDQSFF
cdr3_nt: TGTGCCAGCAGTTTTATGAGGGGAGGGGGCGACCAGTCGTTCTTC

j_call: TRBJ1-1
d_call: .
clone_size: many
v_call: TRBV6-5
cdr3_aa: CASSYSNAVNTEAFF
cdr3_nt: TGTGCCAGCAGTTACTCGAATGCGGTGAACACTGAAGCTTTCTTT

j_call: TRBJ2-7
d_call: TRBD1
clone_size: many
v_call: TRBV29-1
cdr3_aa: CSVEDRDRIHEQYF
cdr3_nt: TGCAGCGTTGAAGATAGGGACAGGATCCACGAGCAGTACTTC

j_call: TRBJ1-2
d_call: .
clone_size: many
v_call: TRBV5-1
cdr3_aa: CASSLETGLNYGYTF
cdr3_nt: TGCGCCAGCAGCTTGGAGACAGGCTTGAACTATGGCTACACCTTC

j_call: TRBJ2-3
d_call: .
clone_size: many
v_call: TRBV20-1
cdr3_aa: CSASNRDGGTDTQYF
cdr3_nt: TGCAGTGCTAGCAACAGGGATGGGGGCACAGATACGCAGTATTTT

j_call: TRBJ1-4
d_call: .
clone_size: few
v_call: TRBV6-5
cdr3_aa: CASPSEDEKLFF
cdr3_nt: TGTGCCAGCCCCTCCGAGGATGAAAAACTGTTTTTT

j_call: TRBJ2-7
d_call: TRBD2
clone_size: many
v_call: TRBV4-2
cdr3_aa: CASSQEGGLAGPISYEQYF
cdr3_nt: TGTGCCAGCAGCCAAGAGGGCGGGCTAGCGGGCCCCATCTCCTACGAGCAGTACTTC

j_call: TRBJ2-6
d_call: .
clone_size: many
v_call: TRBV5-6
cdr3_aa: CASSSRPTGANVLTF
cdr3_nt: TGTGCCAGCAGCTCACGGCCAACTGGGGCCAACGTCCTGACTTTC

j_call: TRBJ1-4
d_call: .
clone_size: many
v_call: TRBV5-1
cdr3_aa: CASSPSNEKLFF
cdr3_nt: TGCGCCAGCAGCCCCTCAAATGAAAAACTGTTTTTT

j_call: TRBJ2-5
d_call: .
clone_size: .
v_call: TRBV11-3
cdr3_aa: CASSSNQETQYF
cdr3_nt: TGTGCCAGCAGCTCCAACCAAGAGACCCAGTACTTC

j_call: TRBJ1-1
d_call: .
clone_size: many
v_call: TRBV14
cdr3_aa: CASSHQIRTAEAFF
cdr3_nt: TGTGCCAGCAGCCACCAAATACGAACCGCTGAAGCTTTCTTT

j_call: TRBJ1-1
d_call: TRBD1
clone_size: many
v_call: TRBV6-5
cdr3_aa: CASSTGQVMNTEAFF
cdr3_nt: TGTGCCAGCAGTACCGGACAGGTCATGAACACTGAAGCTTTCTTT

j_call: TRBJ2-5
d_call: .
clone_size: many
v_call: TRBV12-3/TRBV12-4
cdr3_aa: CASSFPFETQYF
cdr3_nt: TGTGCCAGCAGTTTCCCCTTCGAGACCCAGTACTTC

j_call: TRBJ2-3
d_call: TRBD1
clone_size: many
v_call: TRBV5-1
cdr3_aa: CATRDRGTDTQYF
cdr3_nt: TGCGCCACCCGGGACAGGGGAACAGATACGCAGTATTTT

j_call: TRBJ2-1
d_call: TRBD1
clone_size: .
v_call: TRBV3-1
cdr3_aa: CASTPGQGYNEQFF
cdr3_nt: TGTGCCAGCACTCCGGGACAGGGGTACAATGAGCAGTTCTTC

j_call: TRBJ1-2
d_call: TRBD1
clone_size: many
v_call: TRBV7-2
cdr3_aa: CASSYDRGYGYTF
cdr3_nt: TGTGCCAGCAGCTACGACAGGGGCTATGGCTACACCTTC

j_call: TRBJ2-7
d_call: TRBD2
clone_size: many
v_call: TRBV20-1
cdr3_aa: CSAFSGGSSYEQYF
cdr3_nt: TGCAGTGCGTTTAGCGGGGGAAGCTCCTACGAGCAGTACTTC

j_call: TRBJ2-1
d_call: .
clone_size: many
v_call: TRBV6-4
cdr3_aa: CASTPEGTAADEQFF
cdr3_nt: TGTGCCAGCACACCTGAGGGGACCGCCGCGGATGAGCAGTTCTTC

j_call: TRBJ2-5
d_call: .
clone_size: few
v_call: TRBV5-1
cdr3_aa: CASSFPAVAGLETQYF
cdr3_nt: TGCGCCAGCAGCTTCCCCGCTGTCGCAGGCTTGGAGACCCAGTACTTC

j_call: TRBJ2-2
d_call: .
clone_size: many
v_call: TRBV5-8
cdr3_aa: CASSFGTPNTGELFF
cdr3_nt: TGTGCCAGCAGCTTTGGGACACCGAACACCGGGGAGCTGTTTTTT

j_call: TRBJ2-7
d_call: TRBD1
clone_size: many
v_call: TRBV12-3/TRBV12-4
cdr3_aa: CASGRDSSYEQYF
cdr3_nt: TGTGCCAGCGGCCGGGACAGCTCCTACGAGCAGTACTTC

j_call: TRBJ2-5
d_call: TRBD1
clone_size: .
v_call: TRBV7-2
cdr3_aa: CASSFTGGVETQYF
cdr3_nt: TGTGCCAGCAGCTTCACAGGGGGAGTGGAGACCCAGTACTTC

j_call: TRBJ1-2
d_call: .
clone_size: many
v_call: TRBV29-1
cdr3_aa: CSAERPGWGYTF
cdr3_nt: TGCAGCGCCGAGCGCCCGGGCTGGGGCTACACCTTC

j_call: TRBJ2-1
d_call: .
clone_size: .
v_call: TRBV5-6
cdr3_aa: CASSPFSEQFF
cdr3_nt: TGTGCCAGCAGCCCCTTCAGCGAGCAGTTCTTC

j_call: TRBJ1-1
d_call: .
clone_size: many
v_call: TRBV5-6
cdr3_aa: CASSYPPEAFF
cdr3_nt: TGTGCCAGCAGCTACCCTCCTGAAGCTTTCTTT

j_call: TRBJ2-7
d_call: .
clone_size: many
v_call: TRBV21-1
cdr3_aa: CASSKPGFQYEQYF
cdr3_nt: TGTGCCAGCAGCAAACCAGGGTTCCAATACGAGCAGTACTTC

j_call: TRBJ2-4
d_call: .
clone_size: .
v_call: TRBV20-1
cdr3_aa: CSASSVERTWTADIQYF
cdr3_nt: TGCAGTGCTAGCTCCGTCGAGAGGACGTGGACCGCCGACATTCAGTACTTC

j_call: TRBJ1-2
d_call: .
clone_size: many
v_call: TRBV6-4
cdr3_aa: CASSDSSGTWWGYTF
cdr3_nt: TGTGCCAGCAGTGACTCTTCAGGGACTTGGTGGGGCTACACCTTC

j_call: TRBJ1-5
d_call: .
clone_size: many
v_call: TRBV12-3/TRBV12-4
cdr3_aa: CASSFTGNQPQHF
cdr3_nt: TGTGCCAGCAGTTTTACCGGGAATCAGCCCCAGCATTTT

j_call: TRBJ2-7
d_call: .
clone_size: many
v_call: TRBV3-1
cdr3_aa: CASSQSSEQYF
cdr3_nt: TGTGCCAGCAGCCAATCATCCGAGCAGTACTTC

j_call: TRBJ1-6
d_call: .
clone_size: many
v_call: TRBV27
cdr3_aa: CASSLGVENSPLHF
cdr3_nt: TGTGCCAGCAGTTTGGGGGTTGAAAATTCACCCCTCCACTTT

j_call: TRBJ1-2
d_call: TRBD1
clone_size: .
v_call: TRBV20-1
cdr3_aa: CSAREAGGDYGYTF
cdr3_nt: TGCAGTGCCAGAGAAGCAGGGGGCGACTATGGCTACACCTTC

j_call: TRBJ2-7
d_call: .
clone_size: many
v_call: TRBV20-1
cdr3_aa: CSAAGSQQYF
cdr3_nt: TGCAGTGCTGCCGGGTCCCAGCAGTACTTC

j_call: TRBJ1-1
d_call: .
clone_size: many
v_call: TRBV20-1
cdr3_aa: CSARGGGNTEAFF
cdr3_nt: TGCAGTGCTAGGGGTGGGGGGAACACTGAAGCTTTCTTT

j_call: TRBJ2-1
d_call: TRBD1
clone_size: many
v_call: TRBV7-9
cdr3_aa: CASSSQWGQGAQNEQFF
cdr3_nt: TGTGCCAGCAGCTCCCAGTGGGGGCAGGGGGCGCAGAATGAGCAGTTCTTC

j_call: TRBJ1-4
d_call: .
clone_size: many
v_call: TRBV20-1
cdr3_aa: CSARGSPQEKLFF
cdr3_nt: TGCAGTGCTAGAGGCTCCCCTCAGGAAAAACTGTTTTTT

j_call: TRBJ1-6
d_call: .
clone_size: .
v_call: TRBV9
cdr3_aa: CASSVDSAGSPLHF
cdr3_nt: TGTGCCAGCAGCGTAGATAGCGCCGGGTCACCCCTCCACTTT

j_call: TRBJ2-5
d_call: TRBD2
clone_size: many
v_call: TRBV10-3
cdr3_aa: CAISGTSGGLPLNPQETQYF
cdr3_nt: TGTGCCATCAGTGGGACTAGCGGGGGCTTGCCCTTAAACCCACAAGAGACCCAGTACTTC

j_call: TRBJ1-5
d_call: .
clone_size: many
v_call: TRBV20-1
cdr3_aa: CSAKSGGGNQPQHF
cdr3_nt: TGCAGTGCAAAGTCGGGGGGGGGCAATCAGCCCCAGCATTTT

j_call: TRBJ2-7
d_call: TRBD1
clone_size: few
v_call: TRBV6-5
cdr3_aa: CASSQTGSSYEQYF
cdr3_nt: TGTGCCAGCAGTCAGACAGGGTCGTCCTACGAGCAGTACTTC

j_call: TRBJ1-4
d_call: .
clone_size: .
v_call: TRBV19
cdr3_aa: CASSSEQGTNEKLFF
cdr3_nt: TGTGCCAGTAGTAGTGAACAGGGCACTAATGAAAAACTGTTTTTT

j_call: TRBJ1-2
d_call: TRBD1
clone_size: many
v_call: TRBV6-5
cdr3_aa: CASRRTGGSYGYTF
cdr3_nt: TGTGCCAGCAGAAGGACAGGGGGCAGCTATGGCTACACCTTC

j_call: TRBJ2-1
d_call: .
clone_size: many
v_call: TRBV27
cdr3_aa: CASSIRTTYNEQFF
cdr3_nt: TGTGCCAGCAGTATTAGGACTACCTACAATGAGCAGTTCTTC

j_call: TRBJ1-3
d_call: .
clone_size: many
v_call: TRBV20-1
cdr3_aa: CSAIHSRSLTIYF
cdr3_nt: TGCAGTGCTATTCACAGTAGGTCCCTCACCATATATTTT

j_call: TRBJ2-3
d_call: TRBD1
clone_size: many
v_call: TRBV24-1
cdr3_aa: CATSTGAVDTQYF
cdr3_nt: TGTGCCACCTCCACAGGGGCCGTAGATACGCAGTATTTT

j_call: TRBJ2-7
d_call: .
clone_size: many
v_call: TRBV2
cdr3_aa: CASVTGTATYEQYF
cdr3_nt: TGTGCCAGCGTAACCGGGACTGCGACCTACGAGCAGTACTTC

j_call: TRBJ1-1
d_call: .
clone_size: many
v_call: TRBV20-1
cdr3_aa: CSARSHVIGEAFF
cdr3_nt: TGCAGTGCTAGGAGCCACGTTATCGGTGAAGCTTTCTTT

j_call: TRBJ1-4
d_call: TRBD1
clone_size: many
v_call: TRBV2
cdr3_aa: CASTVETGMNEKLFF
cdr3_nt: TGTGCCAGCACTGTGGAGACAGGGATGAATGAAAAACTGTTTTTT

j_call: TRBJ2-3
d_call: TRBD2
clone_size: .
v_call: TRBV7-9
cdr3_aa: CASVRGDPLTDTQYF
cdr3_nt: TGTGCCAGCGTCCGGGGGGACCCTCTCACAGATACGCAGTATTTT

j_call: TRBJ1-6
d_call: TRBD1
clone_size: many
v_call: TRBV7-9
cdr3_aa: CASSLEGAGSPLHF
cdr3_nt: TGTGCCAGCAGCTTAGAGGGGGCCGGGTCACCCCTCCACTTT

j_call: TRBJ1-3
d_call: .
clone_size: many
v_call: TRBV14
cdr3_aa: CASSQVPISGNTIYF
cdr3_nt: TGTGCCAGCAGCCAAGTTCCGATCTCTGGAAACACCATATATTTT

j_call: TRBJ1-5
d_call: .
clone_size: many
v_call: TRBV20-1
cdr3_aa: CSARVGDNQPQHF
cdr3_nt: TGCAGTGCTAGAGTGGGAGACAATCAGCCCCAGCATTTT

j_call: TRBJ1-2
d_call: TRBD1
clone_size: .
v_call: TRBV16
cdr3_aa: CASSLQTGRANYGYTF
cdr3_nt: TGTGCCAGCAGCTTACAGACAGGGCGGGCTAACTATGGCTACACCTTC

j_call: TRBJ2-3
d_call: .
clone_size: many
v_call: TRBV29-1
cdr3_aa: CSATANTDTQYF
cdr3_nt: TGCAGCGCGACAGCGAACACAGATACGCAGTATTTT

j_call: TRBJ1-6
d_call: TRBD1
clone_size: many
v_call: TRBV20-1
cdr3_aa: CSARQGNHNSPLHF
cdr3_nt: TGCAGTGCCCGACAGGGGAATCATAATTCACCCCTCCACTTT

j_call: TRBJ2-1
d_call: TRBD1
clone_size: many
v_call: TRBV20-1
cdr3_aa: CSARFPGQGDLFF
cdr3_nt: TGCAGTGCTAGATTTCCTGGACAGGGTGATCTGTTCTTC

j_call: TRBJ2-2
d_call: TRBD2
clone_size: many
v_call: TRBV7-8
cdr3_aa: CASSSPGLAGGTGELFF
cdr3_nt: TGTGCCAGCAGCTCGCCGGGACTAGCGGGGGGGACCGGGGAGCTGTTTTTT